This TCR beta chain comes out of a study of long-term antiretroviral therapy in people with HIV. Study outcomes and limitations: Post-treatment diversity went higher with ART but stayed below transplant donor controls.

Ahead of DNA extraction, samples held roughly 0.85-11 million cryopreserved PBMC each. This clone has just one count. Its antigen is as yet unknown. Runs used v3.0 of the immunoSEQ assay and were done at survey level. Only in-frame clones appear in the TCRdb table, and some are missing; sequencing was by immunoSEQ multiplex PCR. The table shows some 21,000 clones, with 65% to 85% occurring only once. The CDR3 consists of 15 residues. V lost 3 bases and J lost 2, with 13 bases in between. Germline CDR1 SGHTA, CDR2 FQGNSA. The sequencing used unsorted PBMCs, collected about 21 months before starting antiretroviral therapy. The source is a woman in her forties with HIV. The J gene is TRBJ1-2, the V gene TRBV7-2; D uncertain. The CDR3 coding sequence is TGTGCCAGCAGCTTCAAAAGGGATGACAACTATGGCTACACCTTC. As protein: CASSFKRDDNYGYTF. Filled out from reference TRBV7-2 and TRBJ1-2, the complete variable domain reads GAGVSQSPSNKVTEKGKDVELRCDPISGHTALYWYRQSLGQGLEFLIYFQGNSAPDKSGLPSDRFSAERTGGSVSTLTIQRTQQEDSAVYLCASSFKRDDNYGYTFGSGTRLTVV.